Below are 6 T cell receptor beta chains sequenced from a single sample in a study of T cell clonotyping in hematopoietic cell transplantation. Assay used: immunoSEQ multiplex PCR; TCRdb lists only in-frame clones, some missing. The data contain tens of thousands of clones, around 94% of them singletons. The material sequenced was peripheral blood mononuclear cells. The receptors originated from a woman aged 45-65 years in good health. Some clones in this sample may be carry-over from other donors' samples.

The V and J genes are TRBV5-6 and TRBJ1-2, with 8 bases aligning to TRBD1. Germline CDR1 and CDR2: SGHDT and YYEEEE. The CDR3 covers 14 residues. V lost 4 bases, J lost 3 bases, and 5 bases stayed unmatched. The DNA for the CDR3 is TGTGCCAGCAGCCGCGACAGGGGCGACTATGGCTACACCTTC. Translated: CASSRDRGDYGYTF.

The chain is built from TRBV9 and TRBJ2-7; a weak D match, TRBD2 (5 bases). V lost 0 bases, J lost 5 bases, and 9 bases lay in between. The CDR3 spans 13 residues. CDR1 and CDR2 from the germline V gene are SGDLS and YYNGEE. The CDR3 nucleotides read TGTGCCAGCAGCGTAGTCCCCGGGGACGAGCAGTACTTC. It yields the protein CASSVVPGDEQYF.

This chain uses TRBV5-6 with TRBJ1-1; D gene unclear. The V end lost 1 base, the J end lost 1 base, and 8 bases lay between the germline ends. From germline, CDR1 is SGHDT and CDR2 YYEEEE. The CDR3 is 14 amino acids. CDR3 sequence: CASSLFNTNTEAFF. In DNA, the CDR3 is TGTGCCAGCAGCTTGTTTAACACGAACACTGAAGCTTTCTTT.

This chain joins TRBV11-3 and TRBJ2-5, with 9 bases matching TRBD2. The CDR3 is 17 amino acids. CDR1 and CDR2 (germline): SGHNT, YENEEA. V shed 0 bases and J 5 bases; nucleotides not matched to a gene: 10. The CDR3 is CASSLDRPSGEEETQYF. For the CDR3, the DNA is TGTGCCAGCAGCTTAGATCGGCCTAGCGGGGAGGAGGAGACCCAGTACTTC.

V is TRBV11-3 and J is TRBJ1-1; 7 bases match TRBD1. This CDR3 spans 12 amino acids. Per the germline V gene, CDR1 is SGHNT and CDR2 is YENEEA. The V gene end was trimmed by 5 bases and the J gene end by 6 bases; junction bases not matched to a gene: 3. CDR3 DNA sequence: TGTGCCAGCAGCGACAGGGCTTCTGAAGCTTTCTTT. Protein product: CASSDRASEAFF.

CDR3 residues: CASSIASRGSYEQYF. Written as DNA, the CDR3 is TGTGCCAGTAGTATTGCCTCGCGGGGCTCCTACGAGCAGTACTTC. The V and J genes are TRBV19 and TRBJ2-7; D perhaps matches TRBD2 (6 bases). With 3 bases removed from V and 0 bases from J, the gap between germline ends came to 12 bases. CDR1 is LNHDA, CDR2 SQIVND, per germline (reference sequence). CDR3 length: 15 amino acids. The whole variable domain, remainder taken from reference TRBV19 and TRBJ2-7, is DGGITQSPKYLFRKEGQNVTLSCEQNLNHDAMYWYRQDPGQGLRLIYYSQIVNDFQKGDIAEGYSVSREKKESFPLTVTSAQKNPTAFYLCASSIASRGSYEQYFGPGTRLTVT.